The clone carrying this T cell receptor beta chain was seen many times. Under the authors' procedure: 90,000 to 100,000 TCRs per sample was the median, with a range of about 23,224 to 750,000. TCRdb ran MiXCR on the RACE reads and lists one entry per CDR3 protein. These V and J calls originate from TCRdb's pipeline instead of the authors' own analysis. The sample holds roughly 380,000 distinct CDR3 sequences, about 6% seen once. Time point: patch test 2, 6 weeks after DPC sensitization. Treatment noted: therapeutic diphenylcyclopropenone sensitization with weekly scalp DPC. Germline-derived CDR1 and CDR2 are SNHLY and FYNNEI. This CDR3 has 13 amino acids. Trimming stripped 5 bases from V and 13 bases from J, with 18 bases between. This entry belongs to a study of human T cells and chemical hapten exposure. Across the whole study: During the approximately 23-week study period, patients had diphenylcyclopropenone applied to the scalp every week. The patients, most of them female, presented with alopecia areata, totalis or universalis.

Source: whole blood, taken in connection with sensitization to the hapten diphenylcyclopropenone (DPC). This TCR was sampled from a woman aged 18-35 years with alopecia areata. Some clones in this sample may be carry-over from other donors' samples. The rearrangement uses TRBV2 and TRBJ2-1; D is uncertain. CDR3 in amino acids: CASSYRGRIDQFF. The CDR3 coding sequence is TGTGCCAGCAGTTACCGAGGACGGATAGACCAGTTCTTC.